The present entry profiles one T cell receptor beta chain with its context. The sample comes from a study of T cells expressing NK-cell markers. CDR3 length: 18 amino acids. Germline assignment: CDR1 LGHDT and CDR2 YNNKEL (reference sequence). TCRdb derives one entry per CDR3 protein from the 5' RACE reads, leaving out DNA. Seen in this sample are about 550,000 distinct CDR3 sequences; the ten most common clones hold 3% to 4.5%. The chain employs TRBV3-1 and TRBJ2-5; TCRdb proposes TRBD2, but this gene call is untestable without DNA. The source material was blood T cells: a sorted CD56 or NKG2C T cell subset, CD4+ or CD8+ T cells, or bulk PBMC T cells (not recorded which). This clonotype was obtained from a young man in good health. The CDR3: CASSRSDLRASKLETQYF.